One sample yielded the 13 T cell receptor beta chains listed below, sequenced in a study of CD8+CD57+ T cells in acquired aplastic anemia. Profiling of TCR beta VDJ combinations and CDR3 sequences used genomic DNA as template. TCRdb processed the reads anew with MiXCR; each CDR3 protein has one entry. The profile shows 300,000 or so distinct CDR3 sequences, approximately 57% of them singletons. The material sequenced was sorted CD4+, CD8+, or CD8+CD57+ T cells (not recorded which) from PBMCs. The receptors derive from a human donor with severe aplastic anemia or a healthy control (not recorded which).

The J gene is TRBJ2-3, the V gene TRBV5-5, with TRBD2 matching over 9 bases. The J segment lost 0 bases and the V segment lost 4 bases, leaving 6 bases of the junction unmatched. CDR1 and CDR2 (germline): SGHKS, YYEKEE (reference sequence). This CDR3 comprises 16 residues. CDR3 coding DNA: TGTGCCAGCAGCCCTTATAGCGGGAGTAGCACAGATACGCAGTATTTT. Protein product: CASSPYSGSSTDTQYF.

The chain recombines TRBV2 with TRBJ2-7, with 11 bases lining up with TRBD2. This CDR3 spans 17 amino acids. V lost 4 bases to trimming and J lost 4 bases; unmatched junction nucleotides: 12. Per germline, CDR1 SNHLY and CDR2 FYNNEI. The CDR3 spells CASSALGTSGAGYEQYF. The DNA of the CDR3 is TGTGCCAGCAGTGCATTAGGGACTAGCGGAGCTGGGTACGAGCAGTACTTC.

This chain links TRBV25-1 with TRBJ2-1, with 13 bases fitting TRBD2. Germline CDR1 reads MGHDK; CDR2 reads SYGVNS. This CDR3 region has 18 residues. Unmatched junction bases numbered 12, after V lost 2 bases and J lost 8 bases. CDR3 in amino acids: CASSEIIGLAGEDDEQFF. As DNA, the CDR3 is TGTGCCAGCAGTGAAATTATAGGACTAGCGGGAGAGGACGATGAGCAGTTCTTC.

The rearrangement uses TRBV20-1 and TRBJ1-6, with a possible D match to TRBD1 (5 bases). Trimming left V 0 bases short and J 3 bases short, with 21 bases between. Germline V gene sequence: CDR1 DFQATT, CDR2 SNEGSKA (reference sequence). The CDR3 sequence is 19 residues long. CDR3 in DNA: TGCAGTGCTAGAGAGAGAGGGGAGGTCTTAGGGGTCTATAATTCACCCCTCCACTTT. This translates into CSARERGEVLGVYNSPLHF.

Points on this clonotype: One end of the junction varies from germline; a read error may be responsible. The chain joins TRBV6-5 to TRBJ1-1; no firm D call. Germline V gives CDR1 MNHEY, CDR2 SVGAGI. The length of the CDR3 is 14 residues. CDR3 sequence reads: CASSDARSNTGAFF. The CDR3 coding sequence is TGTGCCAGCAGTGACGCACGGTCCAACACTGGAGCTTTCTTT.

The chain joins TRBV5-5 to TRBJ2-7; 13 bases fit TRBD2. Trimming removed 5 bases from V and 3 bases from J; junction bases left unmatched: 5. CDR1 is SGHKS and CDR2 is YYEKEE in the germline V gene (reference sequence). CDR3 size: 15 residues. The CDR3 sequence is CASRVGTSGIYEQYF. CDR3 nucleotide sequence: TGTGCCAGCAGAGTAGGGACTAGCGGGATCTACGAGCAGTACTTC. The full variable domain, its missing parts supplied by reference TRBV5-5 and TRBJ2-7, is DAGVTQSPTHLIKTRGQQVTLRCSPISGHKSVSWYQQVLGQGPQFIFQYYEKEERGRGNFPDRFSARQFPNYSSELNVNALLLGDSALYLCASRVGTSGIYEQYFGPGTRLTVT.

To note about this clonotype: Its ends do not fully match the called genes, so a read error is possible. J is TRBJ1-5 and V is TRBV6-2 or TRBV6-3; perhaps TRBD1 as D (5 bases). The CDR3 is made up of 14 amino acids. Germline CDR1 and CDR2: MNHEY and SVGEGT. CDR3 DNA: TGTGCCAGCAGTTACGCGACAGTTAATCAGCCCCGGCATTTT. Residues: CASSYATVNQPRHF.

The chain joins TRBV19 to TRBJ2-5; D not resolved. V dropped 2 bases and J dropped 4 bases, with 5 bases sitting between them. Germline V gives CDR1 LNHDA, CDR2 SQIVND (reference sequence). The CDR3 has 12 amino acids. DNA of the CDR3: TGTGCCAGTAGTATAAGTCCAGAGACCCAGTACTTC. As protein: CASSISPETQYF.

In this sample, this clonotype turned up many times. The genes are TRBV10-3 and TRBJ2-2, with 7 positions matching TRBD2. The CDR3 extends over 15 amino acids. Germline lookup yields CDR1 ENHRY and CDR2 SYGVKD. Trimming took 9 bases from V and 0 from J; bases not matched to a gene: 7. For the CDR3, the DNA is TGTGCCATTAAAGGGGAGGGCGCGAACACCGGGGAGCTGTTTTTT. Translating it yields CAIKGEGANTGELFF.

The chain joins TRBV3-1 to TRBJ2-1; D is perhaps TRBD1 (6 bases). The CDR3 sequence is 14 residues long. Germline V gene lookup returns CDR1 LGHDT and CDR2 YNNKEL (reference sequence). V was cut by 6 bases and J by 6 bases, with 15 bases left in between. CDR3 sequence: CASRRQALGNEQFF. The CDR3 DNA follows: TGTGCCAGCAGGCGACAGGCGTTGGGCAATGAGCAGTTCTTC.

V and J are TRBV9 and TRBJ2-7, with 7 nucleotides matching TRBD2. The CDR3 length is 15 residues. Germline-derived CDR1 and CDR2 are SGDLS and YYNGEE. V gave up 0 bases and J gave up 6 bases; unmatched junction bases: 9. This CDR3 is CASSVALAGDGEQYF. CDR3 nucleotides: TGTGCCAGCAGCGTAGCTCTGGCGGGAGATGGCGAGCAGTACTTC.

Points on this clonotype: The junction does not match germline at one end; this may be a read error. This sequence joins TRBV7-2 and TRBJ2-7; no reliable D call. The CDR3 length is 13 residues. The germline CDR1 and CDR2 sequences are SGHTA and FQGNSA. This CDR3 reads CASSLDTVNEQYF. The CDR3 DNA sequence: TGTGCCAGCAGTTTAGATACGGTTAACGAGCAGTACTTC.

Concerning this clonotype itself: Relative to the germline gene, one junction end is altered; a read error may explain this. The rearrangement joins TRBV24-1 to TRBJ2-3; 10 positions match TRBD2. The CDR3 runs to 16 residues. CDR1 and CDR2 (germline): KGHDR, SFDVKD. The CDR3 loop is CATSDYERGGTGTQYF. CDR3 bases: TGTGCCACCAGCGATTATGAGCGGGGGGGTACAGGTACGCAGTATTTT.